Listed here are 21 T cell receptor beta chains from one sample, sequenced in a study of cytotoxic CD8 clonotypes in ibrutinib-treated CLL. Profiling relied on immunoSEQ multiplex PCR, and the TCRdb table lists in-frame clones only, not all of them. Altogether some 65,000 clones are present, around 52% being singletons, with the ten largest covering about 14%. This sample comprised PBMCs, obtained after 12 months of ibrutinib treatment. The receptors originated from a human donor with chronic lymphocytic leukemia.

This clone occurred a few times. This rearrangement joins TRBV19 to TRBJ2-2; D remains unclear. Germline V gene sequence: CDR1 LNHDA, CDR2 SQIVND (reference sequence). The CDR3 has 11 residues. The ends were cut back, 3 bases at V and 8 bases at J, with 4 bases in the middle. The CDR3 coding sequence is TGTGCCAGTAGTATCCATGGGGAGCTGTTTTTT. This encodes CASSIHGELFF.

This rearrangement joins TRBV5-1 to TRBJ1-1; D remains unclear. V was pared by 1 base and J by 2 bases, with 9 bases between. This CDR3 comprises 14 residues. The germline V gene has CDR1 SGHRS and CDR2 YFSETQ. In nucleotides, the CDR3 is TGCGCCAGCAGCTTGTCGCCTGGTAACACTGAAGCTTTCTTT. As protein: CASSLSPGNTEAFF.

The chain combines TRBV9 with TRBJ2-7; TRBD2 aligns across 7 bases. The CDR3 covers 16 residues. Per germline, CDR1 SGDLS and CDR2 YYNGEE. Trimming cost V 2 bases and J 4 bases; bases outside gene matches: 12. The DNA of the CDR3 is TGTGCCAGCAGCGTGGGATGGGGGAGGGTATCATACGAGCAGTACTTC. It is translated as CASSVGWGRVSYEQYF.

CDR3 sequence (DNA): TGTGCCAGCAGCCTCGGACTAGCGGGAGCGTTCAATGAGCAGTTCTTC. This codes for CASSLGLAGAFNEQFF. This chain uses TRBV4-2 with TRBJ2-1, with 13 positions matching TRBD2. V was pared by 4 bases and J by 6 bases, with 6 bases of the junction left unmatched. The CDR3 length is 16 residues. Germline V CDR1 and CDR2: LGHNA, YNFKEQ.

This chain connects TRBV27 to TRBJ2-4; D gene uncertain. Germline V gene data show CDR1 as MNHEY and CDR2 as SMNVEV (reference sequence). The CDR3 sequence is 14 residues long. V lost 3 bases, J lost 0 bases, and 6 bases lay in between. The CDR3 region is CASSFLIAKNIQYF. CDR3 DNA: TGTGCCAGCAGTTTTCTGATAGCCAAAAACATTCAGTACTTC.

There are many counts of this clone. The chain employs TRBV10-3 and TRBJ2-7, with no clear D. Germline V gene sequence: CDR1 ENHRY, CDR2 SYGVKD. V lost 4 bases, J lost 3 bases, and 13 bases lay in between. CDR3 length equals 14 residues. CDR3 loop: CAISAHSRVYEQYF. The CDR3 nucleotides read TGTGCCATCAGTGCGCACTCACGCGTCTACGAGCAGTACTTC.

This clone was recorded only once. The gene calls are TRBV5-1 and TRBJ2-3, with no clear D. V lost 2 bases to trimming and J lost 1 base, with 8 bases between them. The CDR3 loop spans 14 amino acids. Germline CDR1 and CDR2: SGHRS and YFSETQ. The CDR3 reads CASSLRTGTDTQYF. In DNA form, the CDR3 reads TGCGCCAGCAGCTTAAGGACGGGCACAGATACGCAGTATTTT. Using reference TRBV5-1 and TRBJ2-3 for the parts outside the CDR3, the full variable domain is KAGVTQTPRYLIKTRGQQVTLSCSPISGHRSVSWYQQTPGQGLQFLFEYFSETQRNKGNFPGRFSGRQFSNSRSEMNVSTLELGDSALYLCASSLRTGTDTQYFGPGTRLTVL.

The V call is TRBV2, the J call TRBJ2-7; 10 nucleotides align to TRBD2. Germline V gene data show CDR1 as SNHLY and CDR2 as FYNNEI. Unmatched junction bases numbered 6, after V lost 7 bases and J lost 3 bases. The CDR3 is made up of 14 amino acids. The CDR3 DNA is TGTGCCAGCATCCGGGCTAGCGGGGGCTACGAGCAGTACTTC. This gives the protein CASIRASGGYEQYF.

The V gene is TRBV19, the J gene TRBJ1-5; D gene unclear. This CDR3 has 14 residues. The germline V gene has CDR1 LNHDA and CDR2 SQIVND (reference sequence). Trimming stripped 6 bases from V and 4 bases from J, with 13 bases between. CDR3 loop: CASRMMGNNQPQHF. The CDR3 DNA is TGTGCCAGTAGAATGATGGGCAATAATCAGCCCCAGCATTTT. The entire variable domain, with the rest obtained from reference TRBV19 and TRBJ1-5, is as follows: DGGITQSPKYLFRKEGQNVTLSCEQNLNHDAMYWYRQDPGQGLRLIYYSQIVNDFQKGDIAEGYSVSREKKESFPLTVTSAQKNPTAFYLCASRMMGNNQPQHFGDGTRLSIL.

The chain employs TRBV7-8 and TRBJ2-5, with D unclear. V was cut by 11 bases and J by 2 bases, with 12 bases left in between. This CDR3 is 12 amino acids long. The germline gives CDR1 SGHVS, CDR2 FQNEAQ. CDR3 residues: CALLGPQETQYF. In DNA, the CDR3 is TGTGCCCTGCTCGGACCGCAAGAGACCCAGTACTTC.

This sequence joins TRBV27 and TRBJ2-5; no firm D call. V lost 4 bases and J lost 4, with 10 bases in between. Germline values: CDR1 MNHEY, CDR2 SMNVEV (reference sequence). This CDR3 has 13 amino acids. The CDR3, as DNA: TGTGCCAGCAGTTCCCGAGTAGCAGAGACCCAGTACTTC. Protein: CASSSRVAETQYF.

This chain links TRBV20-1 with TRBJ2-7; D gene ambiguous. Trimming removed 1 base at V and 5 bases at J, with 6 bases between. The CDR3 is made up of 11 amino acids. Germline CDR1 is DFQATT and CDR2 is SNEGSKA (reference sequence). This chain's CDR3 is CSARAPHEQYF. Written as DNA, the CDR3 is TGCAGTGCTAGAGCTCCCCACGAGCAGTACTTC.

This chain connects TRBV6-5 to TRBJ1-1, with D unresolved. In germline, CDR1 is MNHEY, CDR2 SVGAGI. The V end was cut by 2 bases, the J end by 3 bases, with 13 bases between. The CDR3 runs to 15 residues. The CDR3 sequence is CASSYGLQSYTEAFF. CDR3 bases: TGTGCCAGCAGTTACGGTCTACAGTCCTACACTGAAGCTTTCTTT.

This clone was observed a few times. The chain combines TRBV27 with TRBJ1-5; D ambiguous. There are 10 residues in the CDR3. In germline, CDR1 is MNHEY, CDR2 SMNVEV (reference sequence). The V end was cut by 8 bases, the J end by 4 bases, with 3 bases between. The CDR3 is CASWNQPQHF. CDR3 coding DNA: TGTGCCAGCTGGAATCAGCCCCAGCATTTT.

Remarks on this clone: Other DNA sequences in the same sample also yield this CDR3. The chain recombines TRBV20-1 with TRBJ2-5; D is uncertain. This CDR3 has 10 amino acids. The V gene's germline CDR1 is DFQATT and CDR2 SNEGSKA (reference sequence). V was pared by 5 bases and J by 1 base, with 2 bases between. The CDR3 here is CSASQETQYF. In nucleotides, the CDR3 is TGCAGTGCTTCCCAAGAGACCCAGTACTTC.

The CDR3 sequence is CASSPRTSGSHWWVYEQYF. The CDR3 DNA reads TGTGCCAGCAGCCCCAGGACTAGCGGGAGTCATTGGTGGGTGTACGAGCAGTACTTC. V is TRBV14 and J is TRBJ2-7; 13 nucleotides line up with TRBD2. From germline, CDR1 is SGHDN and CDR2 FVKESK. J was trimmed by 4 bases and V by 4 bases; bases with no gene match: 16. The CDR3 contains 19 residues.

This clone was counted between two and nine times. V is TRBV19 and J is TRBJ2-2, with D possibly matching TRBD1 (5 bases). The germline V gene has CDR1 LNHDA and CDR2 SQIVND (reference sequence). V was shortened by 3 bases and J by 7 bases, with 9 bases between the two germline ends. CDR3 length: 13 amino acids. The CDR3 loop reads CASSMGTGGELFF. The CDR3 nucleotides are TGTGCCAGTAGTATGGGTACAGGCGGGGAGCTGTTTTTT. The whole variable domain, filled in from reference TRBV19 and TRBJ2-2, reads DGGITQSPKYLFRKEGQNVTLSCEQNLNHDAMYWYRQDPGQGLRLIYYSQIVNDFQKGDIAEGYSVSREKKESFPLTVTSAQKNPTAFYLCASSMGTGGELFFGEGSRLTVL.

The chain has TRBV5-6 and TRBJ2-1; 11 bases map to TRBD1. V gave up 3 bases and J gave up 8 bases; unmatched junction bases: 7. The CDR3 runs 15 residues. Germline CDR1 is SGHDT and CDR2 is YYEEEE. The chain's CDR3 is CASSYPGQGVHEQFF. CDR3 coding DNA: TGTGCCAGCAGCTATCCGGGACAGGGGGTCCATGAGCAGTTCTTC.

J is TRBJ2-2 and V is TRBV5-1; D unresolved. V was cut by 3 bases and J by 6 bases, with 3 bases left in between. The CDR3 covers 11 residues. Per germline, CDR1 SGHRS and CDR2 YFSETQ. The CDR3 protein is CASSYAGELFF. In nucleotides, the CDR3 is TGCGCCAGCAGCTATGCCGGGGAGCTGTTTTTT.

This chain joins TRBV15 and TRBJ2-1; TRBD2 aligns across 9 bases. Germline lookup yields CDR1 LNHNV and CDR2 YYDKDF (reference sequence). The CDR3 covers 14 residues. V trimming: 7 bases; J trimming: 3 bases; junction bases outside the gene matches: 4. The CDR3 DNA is TGTGCCACCACCGCGGGGGGGGACTACAATGAGCAGTTCTTC. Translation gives CATTAGGDYNEQFF. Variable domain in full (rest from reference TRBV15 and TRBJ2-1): DAMVIQNPRYQVTQFGKPVTLSCSQTLNHNVMYWYQQKSSQAPKLLFHYYDKDFNNEADTPDNFQSRRPNTSFCFLDIRSPGLGDTAMYLCATTAGGDYNEQFFGPGTRLTVL.

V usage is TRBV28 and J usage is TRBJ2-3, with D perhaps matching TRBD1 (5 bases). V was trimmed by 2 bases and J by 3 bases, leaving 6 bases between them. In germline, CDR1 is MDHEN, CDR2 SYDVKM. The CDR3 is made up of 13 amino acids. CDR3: CASSLAGTDTQYF. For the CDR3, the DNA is TGTGCCAGCAGTTTAGCAGGGACAGATACGCAGTATTTT. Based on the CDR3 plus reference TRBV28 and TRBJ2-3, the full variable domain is DVKVTQSSRYLVKRTGEKVFLECVQDMDHENMFWYRQDPGLGLRLIYFSYDVKMKEKGDIPEGYSVSREKKERFSLILESASTNQTSMYLCASSLAGTDTQYFGPGTRLTVL.